This T cell receptor beta chain was recovered during a study of T-cell memory formation after mild COVID-19. Study-level results: A subset of responding clones appeared in pre-infection memory, suggesting cross-reactive memory joined. Contracting clones from day 15 to 85 showed balanced CD4/CD8; later expanders favored CD4+.

The germline CDR1 and CDR2 sequences are LGHNA and YNFKEQ. This CDR3 comprises 12 residues. Barcoded TCR alpha and TCR beta cDNA libraries with UMIs came from 5'RACE using constant-segment primers. From the 5' RACE reads, TCRdb called clonotypes with MiXCR, one entry per CDR3 protein. The sample includes 300,000 to 350,000 distinct CDR3 sequences, 15% to 20% seen only once; the top ten take roughly 20%. Comments on this clonotype: Its antigen is unidentified. A read error may account for a junction end that differs from germline.

The V and J genes are TRBV4-2 and TRBJ2-1, with D maybe TRBD2 (7 bases). The source of this sequence is a man between 18 and 35 years old who had mild COVID-19 (a few samples of this study predate the infection). Cell type and time point are not known. The specimen was PBMCs or a T cell subset sorted from them (not recorded which). CDR3 DNA: TGTGCCAGCAGCCAAGGGGGGGGCCTTAGAGTCTTC. Translated: CASSQGGGLRVF.